These 32 T cell receptor beta chains originate from one sample sequenced in a study of shared clonotypes between healthy human individuals. Sequencing used immunoSEQ multiplex PCR; TCRdb keeps in-frame clones, though not all of them. The sample has millions of clones, roughly 96% seen once. Material for sequencing was naive CD4+ T cells sorted from blood. Subset meaning: CD45RA+ positively selected. The receptors were gathered from a man aged 18 to 35 in good health.

As to this clone: Other DNA sequences in the same sample also yield this CDR3. The genes are TRBV29-1 and TRBJ2-2; D possibly matches TRBD1 or TRBD2 (5 bases each). Trimming took 4 bases from V and 2 from J, leaving 11 bases between them. CDR1 and CDR2 from the germline V gene are SQVTM and ANQGSEA. This CDR3 contains 14 residues. CDR3 sequence reads: CSVVGPLNTGELFF. The CDR3 region has the DNA TGCAGCGTTGTGGGACCGCTTAACACCGGGGAGCTGTTTTTT.

This chain joins TRBV4-3 and TRBJ2-1; 10 bases line up with TRBD2. The CDR3 extends over 17 amino acids. CDR1 LGHNA and CDR2 YSLEER come from the germline V gene. Trimming removed 4 bases from V and 4 bases from J; junction bases left unmatched: 10. The chain's CDR3 is CASSPDPTSGIYNEQFF. DNA of the CDR3: TGCGCCAGCAGCCCGGACCCAACTAGCGGGATTTACAATGAGCAGTTCTTC.

V gene TRBV7-2 combines with J gene TRBJ2-1; 8 bases align to TRBD2. After removal of 5 bases from V and 9 bases from J, the junction contained 12 bases not matched to a gene. Looked up from germline, CDR1 is SGHTA and CDR2 is FQGNSA. CDR3 size: 15 residues. The CDR3: CASSTQLADLAEQFF. As DNA, the CDR3 is TGTGCCAGCAGCACCCAACTAGCGGATCTGGCTGAGCAGTTCTTC.

The chain couples TRBV25-1 to TRBJ1-4, with 7 nucleotides matching TRBD1. In germline, CDR1 is MGHDK, CDR2 SYGVNS. CDR3 size: 13 residues. The junction had 8 bases not matched to a gene; V was cut back by 8 bases and J by 8 bases. The CDR3 coding sequence is TGTGCCAGCTCGCAGGGGGTCAGGGAAAAACTGTTTTTT. This encodes CASSQGVREKLFF. Using reference TRBV25-1 and TRBJ1-4 for the parts outside the CDR3, the full variable domain is EADIYQTPRYLVIGTGKKITLECSQTMGHDKMYWYQQDPGMELHLIHYSYGVNSTEKGDLSSESTVSRIRTEHFPLTLESARPSHTSQYLCASSQGVREKLFFGSGTQLSVL.

V usage is TRBV14 and J usage is TRBJ1-2, with D tentatively TRBD1 (6 bases). V was shortened by 5 bases and J by 4 bases, with 14 bases between the two germline ends. The CDR3 is made up of 14 amino acids. Per germline, CDR1 SGHDN and CDR2 FVKESK. The DNA of the CDR3 is TGTGCCAGCAGCATAGACAGGACCCTCTATGGCTACACCTTC. It codes for CASSIDRTLYGYTF.

This clone was recorded only once. The V gene is TRBV25-1, the J gene TRBJ2-5; the D gene could be TRBD1 or TRBD2 (6 bases each). The germline gives CDR1 MGHDK, CDR2 SYGVNS. The CDR3 length is 14 residues. The germline V and J ends were trimmed by 4 bases and 5 bases, with 14 bases remaining between them. As DNA, the CDR3 is TGTGCCAGCAGTGCCTATAGGGGGGTTGAGACCCAGTACTTC. It specifies CASSAYRGVETQYF.

As to this clone: At one end the junction does not follow the germline gene, possibly because of a read error. The chain couples TRBV5-8 to TRBJ2-7, with D possibly TRBD1 on 6 matching bases. The germline gives CDR1 SGHTS, CDR2 YDEGEE. This CDR3 has 14 amino acids. DNA of the CDR3: TGTGCCAGCAGCTTGGGAGGGACACAGGACTCTCGGCACTTC. This gives the protein CASSLGGTQDSRHF.

Comments on this clone: This specimen includes other DNA sequences encoding the same CDR3. This chain links TRBV7-2 with TRBJ2-7, with TRBD2 matching over 9 bases. This CDR3 contains 15 residues. The germline V gene has CDR1 SGHTA and CDR2 FQGNSA. After removal of 1 base from V and 2 bases from J, the junction contained 3 bases not matched to a gene. CDR3 sequence (DNA): TGTGCCAGCAGCTTAGTACCTAGCGGGACCTACGAGCAGTACTTC. Protein sequence: CASSLVPSGTYEQYF.

The chain links TRBV6-5 to TRBJ2-7; D call uncertain. The germline V gene has CDR1 MNHEY and CDR2 SVGAGI. This CDR3 contains 16 residues. Trimming stripped 0 bases from V and 2 bases from J, with 14 bases between. Here the CDR3 reads CASSYSSPPEAYEQYF. The CDR3 bases are TGTGCCAGCAGTTACTCGAGTCCTCCCGAAGCCTACGAGCAGTACTTC.

This sequence joins TRBV27 and TRBJ2-7, with 11 bases lining up with TRBD1. Germline CDR1 MNHEY, CDR2 SMNVEV (reference sequence). V was pared by 3 bases and J by 4 bases, with 5 bases of the junction left unmatched. This CDR3 has 15 amino acids. The CDR3, as DNA: TGTGCCAGCAGTTTCCGGGACAGGGGGTATTACGAGCAGTACTTC. This translates into CASSFRDRGYYEQYF.

The V and J genes are TRBV28 and TRBJ2-1; 8 bases align to TRBD1. V trimming: 6 bases; J trimming: 7 bases; junction bases outside the gene matches: 11. Germline V CDR1 and CDR2: MDHEN, SYDVKM. The CDR3 runs 15 residues. CDR3: CASSSGQGNENEQFF. The CDR3 nucleotides are TGTGCCAGCAGCTCCGGACAGGGAAATGAGAATGAGCAGTTCTTC.

The chain uses TRBV9 and TRBJ1-5, with D perhaps TRBD1 (5 bases). CDR3 length equals 14 residues. CDR1 is SGDLS, CDR2 YYNGEE, per germline. V lost 0 bases and J lost 6, with 10 bases in between. The CDR3 protein is CASSVGDRGQPQHF. The CDR3, as DNA: TGTGCCAGCAGCGTAGGAGACAGAGGTCAGCCCCAGCATTTT.

A single count supports this clone. The gene calls are TRBV5-6 and TRBJ2-6; no definite D call. The germline gives CDR1 SGHDT, CDR2 YYEEEE. The CDR3 totals 16 residues. V lost 4 bases and J lost 0, with 11 bases in between. The CDR3 is CASSPYGVSGANVLTF. In nucleotides, the CDR3 is TGTGCCAGCAGCCCGTATGGGGTCTCTGGGGCCAACGTCCTGACTTTC.

The rearrangement uses TRBV7-2 and TRBJ2-7, with D perhaps matching TRBD1 (5 bases). Germline CDR1 SGHTA, CDR2 FQGNSA. The CDR3 runs 14 residues. V was shortened by 5 bases and J by 4 bases, with 15 bases between the two germline ends. The CDR3 sequence is CASSRQRGEYEQYF. The CDR3 coding sequence is TGTGCCAGCAGCCGCCAAAGGGGCGAGTACGAGCAGTACTTC.

V gene TRBV30 combines with J gene TRBJ1-1; D is undetermined. The CDR3 covers 15 residues. From germline, CDR1 is GTSNPN and CDR2 SVGIG (reference sequence). With 3 bases removed from V and 6 bases from J, the gap between germline ends came to 20 bases. CDR3 amino acids: CAWRLTTSPNAEAFF. DNA for the CDR3: TGTGCCTGGAGGCTTACAACGTCTCCCAACGCTGAAGCTTTCTTT.

V usage is TRBV5-4 and J usage is TRBJ1-1, with 8 nucleotides matching TRBD1. The J segment lost 4 bases and the V segment lost 2 bases, leaving 4 bases of the junction unmatched. Germline V gene sequence: CDR1 SGHNT, CDR2 YYREEE (reference sequence). The CDR3 sequence is 14 residues long. Here the CDR3 reads CASSFGQGVTEAFF. The CDR3 nucleotides are TGTGCCAGCAGCTTCGGACAGGGAGTCACTGAAGCTTTCTTT.

Of note for this clone: Other DNA sequences in this specimen translate into the identical CDR3. J is TRBJ2-7 and V is TRBV19; the D gene is possibly TRBD1 (5 bases). Germline CDR1 is LNHDA and CDR2 is SQIVND (reference sequence). V lost 5 bases and J 3 bases, leaving 5 bases between the germline ends. The CDR3 extends over 11 amino acids. The CDR3 loop reads CASSDSYEQYF. CDR3 nucleotides: TGTGCCAGTAGTGACAGCTACGAGCAGTACTTC. Full variable domain (missing parts from reference TRBV19 and TRBJ2-7): DGGITQSPKYLFRKEGQNVTLSCEQNLNHDAMYWYRQDPGQGLRLIYYSQIVNDFQKGDIAEGYSVSREKKESFPLTVTSAQKNPTAFYLCASSDSYEQYFGPGTRLTVT.

The rearrangement uses TRBV30 and TRBJ2-3; possible D gene TRBD1, 5 bases. CDR3 length equals 13 residues. Germline CDR1 reads GTSNPN; CDR2 reads SVGIG (reference sequence). Trimming stripped 1 base from V and 6 bases from J, with 11 bases between. CDR3 residues: CAWSGGAGDTQYF. The CDR3 nucleotides are TGTGCCTGGAGTGGGGGCGCCGGGGATACGCAGTATTTT.

This clone occurred a few times. V gene TRBV10-3 combines with J gene TRBJ2-7; either TRBD1 or TRBD2 may supply D (5 bases each). CDR3 length equals 17 residues. Trimming took 0 bases from V and 4 from J, leaving 19 bases between them. The germline V gene encodes CDR1 ENHRY and CDR2 SYGVKD. The CDR3 is CAISESSSWDRMYEQYF. CDR3 nucleotides: TGTGCCATCAGTGAGTCGAGTTCCTGGGACCGCATGTACGAGCAGTACTTC.

CDR3 amino acids: CASSTTGTAIQPQHF. The DNA for the CDR3 is TGTGCCAGCTCAACTACCGGGACCGCAATCCAGCCCCAGCATTTT. V and J are TRBV18 and TRBJ1-5; a possible D gene is TRBD1 (5 bases). CDR3 length: 15 residues. Trimming shortened V by 5 bases and J by 7 bases, and 18 bases separated the two germline ends. CDR1 KGHSH and CDR2 LQKENI come from the germline V gene.

The rearrangement uses TRBV5-1 and TRBJ1-1; 7 bases line up with TRBD1. V was clipped by 4 bases and J by 11 bases; unmatched bases: 11. Germline V CDR1 and CDR2: SGHRS, YFSETQ. The length of the CDR3 is 13 residues. CDR3 sequence reads: CASSGRDRPRAFF. CDR3 bases: TGCGCCAGCAGCGGACGGGACAGACCAAGGGCTTTCTTT.

The chain recombines TRBV30 with TRBJ2-3; D may be TRBD2 (5 bases). The CDR3 has 14 residues. CDR1 is GTSNPN and CDR2 is SVGIG in the germline V gene (reference sequence). V lost 3 bases, J lost 2 bases, and 12 bases lay in between. Here the CDR3 DNA reads TGTGCCTGGAGCGCCGGACTTTCCACAGATACGCAGTATTTT. This translates into CAWSAGLSTDTQYF.

V usage is TRBV9 and J usage is TRBJ1-3; the match to TRBD1 covers 9 bases. Germline lookup yields CDR1 SGDLS and CDR2 YYNGEE. The CDR3 totals 16 residues. Trimming at V came to 4 bases and at J to 9 bases, leaving 14 bases not matched to a gene. CDR3 nucleotide sequence: TGTGCCAGCAGCCCCTTAGCGGGACAGGGAGGTGCCACCATATATTTT. Its protein is CASSPLAGQGGATIYF.

The sample holds one count of this clone. Additional DNA sequences in this sample encode the identical CDR3. This rearrangement joins TRBV7-2 to TRBJ2-2; no firm D call. The V and J ends lost 0 bases and 2 bases respectively, with 4 bases between them. The CDR3 has 14 amino acids. Germline lookup yields CDR1 SGHTA and CDR2 FQGNSA. DNA for the CDR3: TGTGCCAGCAGCTTAGCCGGCAACACCGGGGAGCTGTTTTTT. Its protein is CASSLAGNTGELFF.

This rearrangement joins TRBV7-3 to TRBJ2-3; the D is unclear. The germline CDR1 and CDR2 sequences are SGHTA and FQGTGA. This CDR3 is built from 15 residues. Trimming stripped 5 bases from V and 0 bases from J, with 12 bases between. The CDR3 is CASSPYLTSTDTQYF. The CDR3 DNA is TGTGCCAGCAGCCCATACCTTACTAGCACAGATACGCAGTATTTT.

V is TRBV9 and J is TRBJ2-3; TRBD2 might be the D (5 bases). The V gene lost 5 bases and the J gene lost 2 bases, with 15 bases spanning the gap. Germline assignment: CDR1 SGDLS and CDR2 YYNGEE. The CDR3 runs to 15 residues. The CDR3 DNA follows: TGTGCCAGCAGGGGGAATGGACTGCCCACAGATACGCAGTATTTT. Translated, it gives CASRGNGLPTDTQYF.

The chain carries TRBV11-2 and TRBJ2-5; a possible D gene is TRBD1 (6 bases). The V gene's germline CDR1 is SGHAT and CDR2 FQNNGV. Trimming left V 5 bases short and J 5 bases short, with 12 bases between. The length of the CDR3 is 13 residues. CDR3 coding DNA: TGTGCCAGCAGCGTACAGCAGGGGGAGACCCAGTACTTC. Translated: CASSVQQGETQYF. The variable domain in full, with the rest retrieved from reference TRBV11-2 and TRBJ2-5, is EAGVAQSPRYKIIEKRQSVAFWCNPISGHATLYWYQQILGQGPKLLIQFQNNGVVDDSQLPKDRFSAERLKGVDSTLKIQPAKLEDSAVYLCASSVQQGETQYFGPGTRLLVL.

V is TRBV21-1 and J is TRBJ1-4; the table's D gene call, TRBD1, was not cross checked with the DNA. TRBV21-1 is a pseudogene. The CDR3 has 18 amino acids. CDR3 DNA: TGTGCCAGCAGCAAAGCTATGGGACAGTATGCAACTAATGAAAAACTGTTTTTT. It translates to CASSKAMGQYATNEKLFF.

The rearrangement links TRBV28 to TRBJ2-3; 10 nucleotides match TRBD2. Germline-derived CDR1 and CDR2 are MDHEN and SYDVKM. CDR3 length equals 15 residues. The junction had 6 bases not matched to a gene; V was cut back by 3 bases and J by 6 bases. The CDR3 loop reads CASSFSLAGVDTQYF. In DNA, the CDR3 is TGTGCCAGCAGTTTTAGCCTAGCGGGGGTGGATACGCAGTATTTT.

The rearrangement uses TRBV28 and TRBJ1-3; the D gene is possibly TRBD1 (5 bases). V lost 6 bases and J lost 6, with 15 bases in between. Germline loops: CDR1 MDHEN, CDR2 SYDVKM. The CDR3 has 14 amino acids. The CDR3 loop reads CASSEGIGENTIYF. In DNA form, the CDR3 reads TGTGCCAGCAGCGAGGGGATAGGTGAAAACACCATATATTTT.

This clone was found once. V and J are TRBV6-1 and TRBJ2-2, with 7 bases lining up with TRBD1. Germline assignment: CDR1 MNHNS and CDR2 SASEGT. Trimming at V came to 0 bases and at J to 7 bases, leaving 8 bases not matched to a gene. This CDR3 spans 16 amino acids. The DNA of the CDR3 is TGTGCCAGCAGTGAAGCGATACAGGGGAGAGGCGGGGAGCTGTTTTTT. Translated: CASSEAIQGRGGELFF.

J is TRBJ2-1 and V is TRBV6-1, with D possibly matching TRBD1 (5 bases). This CDR3 has 16 residues. Trimming left V 2 bases short and J 5 bases short, with 16 bases between. Germline lookup yields CDR1 MNHNS and CDR2 SASEGT. The CDR3 nucleotides read TGTGCCAGCAGTGAAATGCGACAGCGTATCCACAATGAGCAGTTCTTC. Its protein is CASSEMRQRIHNEQFF.